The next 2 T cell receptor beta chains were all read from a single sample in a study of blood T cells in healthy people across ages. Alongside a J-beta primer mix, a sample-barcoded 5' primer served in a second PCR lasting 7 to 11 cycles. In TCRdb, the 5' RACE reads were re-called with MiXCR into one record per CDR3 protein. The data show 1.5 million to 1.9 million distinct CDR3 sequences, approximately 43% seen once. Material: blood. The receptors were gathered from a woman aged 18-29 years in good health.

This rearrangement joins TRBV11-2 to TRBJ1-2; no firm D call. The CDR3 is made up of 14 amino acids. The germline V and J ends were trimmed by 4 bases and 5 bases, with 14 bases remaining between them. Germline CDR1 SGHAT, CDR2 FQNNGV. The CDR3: CASSSLSRLYGYTF. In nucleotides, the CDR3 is TGTGCCAGCAGCTCCTTGTCCCGCCTTTATGGCTACACCTTC. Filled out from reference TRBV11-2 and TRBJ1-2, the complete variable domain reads EAGVAQSPRYKIIEKRQSVAFWCNPISGHATLYWYQQILGQGPKLLIQFQNNGVVDDSQLPKDRFSAERLKGVDSTLKIQPAKLEDSAVYLCASSSLSRLYGYTFGSGTRLTVV.

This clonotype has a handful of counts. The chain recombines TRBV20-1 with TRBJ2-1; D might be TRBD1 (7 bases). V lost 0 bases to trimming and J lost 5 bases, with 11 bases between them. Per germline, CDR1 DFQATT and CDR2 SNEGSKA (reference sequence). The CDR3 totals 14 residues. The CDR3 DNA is TGCAGTGCTAGAGATGGGGGGACAGACAATGAGCAGTTCTTC. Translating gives CSARDGGTDNEQFF.